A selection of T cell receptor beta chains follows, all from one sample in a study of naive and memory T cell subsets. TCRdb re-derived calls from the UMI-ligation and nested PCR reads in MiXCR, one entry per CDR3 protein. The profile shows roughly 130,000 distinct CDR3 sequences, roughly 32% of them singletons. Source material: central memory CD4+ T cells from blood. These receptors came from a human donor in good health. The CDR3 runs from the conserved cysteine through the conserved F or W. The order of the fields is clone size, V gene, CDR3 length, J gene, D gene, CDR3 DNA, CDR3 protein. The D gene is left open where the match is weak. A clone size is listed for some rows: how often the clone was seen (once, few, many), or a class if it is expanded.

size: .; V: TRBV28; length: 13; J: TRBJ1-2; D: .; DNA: TGTGCCAGCAGTGTTCGGGGGATCTATGGCTACACCTTC; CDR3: CASSVRGIYGYTF
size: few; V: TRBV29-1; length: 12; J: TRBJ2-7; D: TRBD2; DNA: TGCAGCGTTGGGAGGGGAGGGTACGAGCAGTACTTC; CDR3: CSVGRGGYEQYF
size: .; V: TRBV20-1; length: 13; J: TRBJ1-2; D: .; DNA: TGCAGTGCTAGCGCCCCAATAGGGGATGGCTACACCTTC; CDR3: CSASAPIGDGYTF
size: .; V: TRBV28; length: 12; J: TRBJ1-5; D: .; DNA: TGTGCCAGCAGTTTAGACGTTCAGCCCCAGCATTTT; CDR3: CASSLDVQPQHF
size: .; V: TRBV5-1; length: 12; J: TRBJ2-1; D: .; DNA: TGCGCCAGCAGCCTTCAGGGGATTGAGCAGTTCTTC; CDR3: CASSLQGIEQFF
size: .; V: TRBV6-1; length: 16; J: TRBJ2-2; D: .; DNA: TGTGCCAGCAGTGACTTACGGCTTACAGGGACCGGGGAGCTGTTTTTT; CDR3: CASSDLRLTGTGELFF
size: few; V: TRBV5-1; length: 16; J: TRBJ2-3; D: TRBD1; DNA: TGCGCCAGCAGCTTGGTTCCGACAGGGGCCACAGATACGCAGTATTTT; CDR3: CASSLVPTGATDTQYF
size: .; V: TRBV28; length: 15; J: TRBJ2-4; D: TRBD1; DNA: TGTGCCAGCAAGAAACCGACAGGGGCCAAAAACATTCAGTACTTC; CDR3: CASKKPTGAKNIQYF
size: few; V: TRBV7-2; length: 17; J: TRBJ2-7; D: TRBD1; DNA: TGTGCCAGCAGCTTAGCCAGGGGGTCCCTTAAGCCATACGAGCAGTACTTC; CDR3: CASSLARGSLKPYEQYF
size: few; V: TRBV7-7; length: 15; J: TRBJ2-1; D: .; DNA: TGTGCTAGCAGCCCCCAGACGGCGTCCTACAATGAGCAGTTCTTC; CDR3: CASSPQTASYNEQFF
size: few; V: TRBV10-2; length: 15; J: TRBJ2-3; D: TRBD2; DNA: TGCGCCAGCAGTGTTACGGGACTAGCAACAGATACGCAGTATTTT; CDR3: CASSVTGLATDTQYF
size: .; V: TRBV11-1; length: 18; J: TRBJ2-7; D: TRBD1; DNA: TGTGCCAGCAGCTTGACCGGCCGAAAGAGACAGGGGTCGGACGAGCAGTACTTC; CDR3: CASSLTGRKRQGSDEQYF
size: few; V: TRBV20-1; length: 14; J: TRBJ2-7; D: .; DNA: TGCAGTGCTAATAGCAACAAGAGGCTCTACGAGCAGTACTTC; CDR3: CSANSNKRLYEQYF
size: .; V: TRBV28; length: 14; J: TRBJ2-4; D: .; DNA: TGTGCCAGCACCTCCGTGACGGGGTCAAACATTCAGTACTTC; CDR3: CASTSVTGSNIQYF
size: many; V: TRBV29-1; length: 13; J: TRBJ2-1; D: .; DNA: TGCAGCGTAGCAAGCCTTCTCGACAATGAGCAGTTCTTC; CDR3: CSVASLLDNEQFF
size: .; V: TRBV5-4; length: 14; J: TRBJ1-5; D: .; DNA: TGTGCCAGCAGCTCGGGACTCACCGATCAGCCCCAGCATTTT; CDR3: CASSSGLTDQPQHF
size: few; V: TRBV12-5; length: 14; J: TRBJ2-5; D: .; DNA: TGTGCTAGTGGTTCCAACGTCCGGCGGGAGACCCAGTACTTC; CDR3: CASGSNVRRETQYF
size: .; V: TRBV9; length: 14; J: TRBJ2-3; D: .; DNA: TGTGCCAGCAGCGCGCCCTCTACCACAGATACGCAGTATTTT; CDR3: CASSAPSTTDTQYF
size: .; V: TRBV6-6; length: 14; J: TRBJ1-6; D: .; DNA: TGTGCCAACAGTCCGGGACCGGGGAATTCACCCCTCCACTTT; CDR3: CANSPGPGNSPLHF
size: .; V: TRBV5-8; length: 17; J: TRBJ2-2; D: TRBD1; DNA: TGTGCCAGCACCTTGCCGGGGACAGGGTGGAGGTCCGGGGAGCTGTTTTTT; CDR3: CASTLPGTGWRSGELFF
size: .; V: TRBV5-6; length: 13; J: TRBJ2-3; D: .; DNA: TGTGCCAGCAGCCCCGACTGGGAAGATACGCAGTATTTT; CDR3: CASSPDWEDTQYF
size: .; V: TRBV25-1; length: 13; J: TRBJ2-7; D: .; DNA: TGTGCCAGCAAGGGCAGGGGTATCTACGAGCAGTACTTC; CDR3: CASKGRGIYEQYF
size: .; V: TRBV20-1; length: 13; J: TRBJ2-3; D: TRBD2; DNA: TGCAGTGCTATTAGCGGGAGTGCAGATACGCAGTATTTT; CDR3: CSAISGSADTQYF
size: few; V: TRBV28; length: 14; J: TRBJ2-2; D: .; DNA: TGTGCCAGCAGTGCGCAGGGTATTCGGGGGGAGCTGTTTTTT; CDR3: CASSAQGIRGELFF
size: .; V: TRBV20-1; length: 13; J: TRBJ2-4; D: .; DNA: TGCAGTGCTAGTGAAGGGTTTGACAACATTCAGTACTTC; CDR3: CSASEGFDNIQYF
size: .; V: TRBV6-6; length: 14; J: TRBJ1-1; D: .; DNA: TGTGCCATAAACCGGGACACGGGTTTCACTGAAGCTTTCTTT; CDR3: CAINRDTGFTEAFF
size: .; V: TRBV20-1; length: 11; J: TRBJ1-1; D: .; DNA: TGCAGTGCTATTAGGGGAGGGCTTGCTTTCTTT; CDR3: CSAIRGGLAFF
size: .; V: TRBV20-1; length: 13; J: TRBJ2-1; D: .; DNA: TGCAGTGCCCGGGGCGGTGCCTACAATGAGCAGTTCTTC; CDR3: CSARGGAYNEQFF
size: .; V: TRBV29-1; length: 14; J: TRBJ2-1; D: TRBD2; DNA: TGCAGCGTTGATCGCCTAGCGGAGGGCAATGAGCAGTTCTTC; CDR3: CSVDRLAEGNEQFF
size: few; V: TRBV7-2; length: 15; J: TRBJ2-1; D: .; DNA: TGTGCCAGCAGCCGAATCGAGGGGCCCTACAATGAGCAGTTCTTC; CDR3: CASSRIEGPYNEQFF
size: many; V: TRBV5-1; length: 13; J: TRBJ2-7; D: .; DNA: TGCGCCAGCAGCTTGGAGGGGGGCTACGAGCAGTACTTC; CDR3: CASSLEGGYEQYF
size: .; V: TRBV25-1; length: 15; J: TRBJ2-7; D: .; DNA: TGTGCCAGCAGTTCGGACAGCGGAATGTTATACGAGCAGTACTTC; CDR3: CASSSDSGMLYEQYF
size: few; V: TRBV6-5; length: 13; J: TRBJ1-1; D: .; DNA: TGTGCCAGCAGTTCCACCGACAGGAGAAAAGCTTTCTTT; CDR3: CASSSTDRRKAFF
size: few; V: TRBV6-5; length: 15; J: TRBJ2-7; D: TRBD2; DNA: TGTGCCAGCAGTCAACTACTAGCGGGAGGGTACGAGCAGTACTTC; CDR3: CASSQLLAGGYEQYF
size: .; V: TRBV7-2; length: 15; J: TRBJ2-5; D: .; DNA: TGTGCCAGCAGCTCCCTTAGCGGAGGTGCTGAGACCCAGTACTTC; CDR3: CASSSLSGGAETQYF
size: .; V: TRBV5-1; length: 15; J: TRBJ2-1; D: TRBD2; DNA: TGCGCCAGCAGCCCAACTAGCGGACCCTACAATGAGCAGTTCTTC; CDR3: CASSPTSGPYNEQFF
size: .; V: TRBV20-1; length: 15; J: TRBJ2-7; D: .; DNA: TGCAGTGCACATGCCGGGACGGCGAGTTCGAGAGAGCAGTACTTC; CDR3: CSAHAGTASSREQYF
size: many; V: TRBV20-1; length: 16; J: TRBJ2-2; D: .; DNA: TGCAGTGCTCCGGGACCGAGGAAGTTTCACACCGGGGAGCTGTTTTTT; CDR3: CSAPGPRKFHTGELFF
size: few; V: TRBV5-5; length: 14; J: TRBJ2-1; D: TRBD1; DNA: TGTGCCAGCAGCTTGGCACAGGGGGTCAGTGAGCAGTTCTTC; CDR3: CASSLAQGVSEQFF
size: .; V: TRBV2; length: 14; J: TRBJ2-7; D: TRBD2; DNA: TGTGCCAGCTCTAGCGGATTATACTCCTACGAGCAGTACTTC; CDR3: CASSSGLYSYEQYF
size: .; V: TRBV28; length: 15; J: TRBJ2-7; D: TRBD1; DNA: TGTGCCAGCAGTTTTGGACAGGGGGCGCGGTACGAGCAGTACTTC; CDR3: CASSFGQGARYEQYF